This T cell receptor beta chain was identified during a study of T cell responses to AZD1222 COVID-19 vaccine (dated by TCRdb to about 2021). A note on the overall study: Because spike-specific TCR depth and breadth did not differ between the two schedules, AZD1222 recipients who got a second dose at roughly 4 weeks were pooled with those who got a second dose at roughly 12 weeks. Enrollment into the trials was organized by age into subgroups of 18-55, 56-69 and 70-plus years, and those subgroups contained roughly 150, 30 and 60 TCR-sequenced participants, respectively. TCR sequencing covered approximately 230 trial participants: 207 given two doses of AZD1222 and 26 given two doses of MenACWY control vaccine. The paper's findings and limits, for the study overall: Participants were mostly white British, with more females than males. The authors suggested clonal diversity may have been underestimated. Because no samples from the day 14 peak response were available, repertoires could be characterized only after the peak T cell response. Vaccine-associated CD4 TCRs spanned the whole spike protein, with dominant responses in regions 160-218 and 743-854. In the small 56-69-year group, the increase in depth fell short of significance, most likely because of low power. Epitopes outside the regions mutated in the B.1.351 and B.1.1.7 variants were reportedly recognized by nearly half of the unique spike-specific TCRs. Conclusions about previously exposed vaccinees were limited because only six or seven AZD1222 recipients were SARS-CoV-2 seropositive at baseline. After two AZD1222 doses, spike-specific TCR breadth and depth were significantly higher than at day 0 and than in MenACWY recipients.

Regarding this clone: It has no known antigen specificity. Base qualities are not provided; no much larger clone lies one nucleotide away.

The CDR3 regions of human TCRbeta chains were subjected to immunosequencing. As for how the authors treated the data: TCRs in the repertoires were compared against a reference library of SARS-CoV-2-specific TCRs that had been generated with the MIRA antigen-specificity platform. Breadth was defined as the fraction of unique TCRs that were SARS-CoV-2-associated, and depth was defined as the fraction of total T cells that were SARS-CoV-2-associated. Each spike-specific TCR was assigned to its reactive spike region and to a CD4 or CD8 class using the MIRA data. Log10-transformed breadth and depth values were compared by one-way ANOVA with Sidak's multiple comparisons tests. What TCRdb holds here is the immuneACCESS table cut down to in-frame rearrangements. Part of the clones is not present; checked against another copy, under half of the missing clones reflect an unresolved V gene, and the others are unexplained. V and J calls plus clone size are reproduced from that table; the DNA served to infer D and trimming. The sample profile shows 100,000 to 150,000 clones; about 90% of them were found once. Roughly a tenth of the sample is held by the ten biggest clonotypes.

In light of the paper, this sample's time point label describes: baseline before first vaccination. Samples from vaccinated people were obtained from the UK trials COV001 and COV002, which included a single-blind randomized controlled phase 2/3 trial of AZD1222 (ChAdOx1 nCoV-19) in healthy adults. For TCRbeta chain sequencing, PBMC samples were collected from trial participants at day 0 and at day 28 after the second dose. The CDR3 starts with the cysteine, ends with the phenylalanine, and has 13 residues. Only CDR3 DNA remains: 39 bases, in frame from the first base. V loses 0 bases of germline sequence and J loses 6 bases, and the interval between the two ends is 9 bases. For CDR1 and CDR2, the germline V gene lists MGHRA and YSYEKL.

The receptor's source is an adult in good health. The material sequenced was peripheral blood, taken on day 0 of AZD1222 vaccination. Rearrangement joined TRBV4-1 to TRBJ2-7; TRBD2 could be the D gene, as 6 bases match. CDR3 protein: CASSQDTEGEQYF. The DNA sequence is TGCGCCAGCAGCCAAGACACGGAGGGCGAGCAGTACTTC.